The 21 T cell receptor beta chains given below trace back to one sample, sequenced in a study of cytomegalovirus exposure and HLA in healthy donors. Some clones are missing from TCRdb's copy, which holds only in-frame ones; the method was immunoSEQ multiplex PCR. The data hold about 160,000 clones, with just under 90% observed a single time. Sequences were obtained from PBMCs. These receptor sequences come from a woman younger than 35 in good health and CMV-seropositive.

The V gene is TRBV9, the J gene TRBJ2-1; 7 positions agree with TRBD2. V gave up 0 bases and J gave up 4 bases; unmatched junction bases: 4. The germline CDR1 and CDR2 sequences are SGDLS and YYNGEE. The CDR3 consists of 15 residues. This CDR3 is CASSVGPSGYNEQFF. The CDR3 DNA reads TGTGCCAGCAGCGTAGGTCCTAGCGGTTACAATGAGCAGTTCTTC.

The chain has TRBV6-5 and TRBJ1-2, with D unclear. V lost 2 bases and J lost 5, with 9 bases in between. Germline CDR1 reads MNHEY; CDR2 reads SVGAGI. The CDR3 is made up of 13 amino acids. The CDR3 spells CASSYGTLYGYTF. The CDR3, as DNA: TGTGCCAGCAGTTACGGCACACTATATGGCTACACCTTC.

About this clone itself: Distinct nucleotide sequences in the sample also encode this CDR3. The V and J genes are TRBV6-5 and TRBJ1-2, with D maybe TRBD1 (6 bases). Trimming cost V 0 bases and J 4 bases, with 12 bases left between them. Per germline, CDR1 MNHEY and CDR2 SVGAGI. The length of the CDR3 is 15 residues. CDR3 protein: CASSYSRTVPYGYTF. The CDR3 region has the DNA TGTGCCAGCAGTTACTCGAGGACAGTGCCCTATGGCTACACCTTC.

This sequence joins TRBV7-2 and TRBJ1-2; 12 positions match TRBD1. The CDR3 extends over 17 amino acids. V dropped 5 bases and J dropped 7; count of bases not matched to a gene: 14. Germline V gene data show CDR1 as SGHTA and CDR2 as FQGNSA. The CDR3 protein is CASSGGAGQGASSGYTF. CDR3 nucleotides: TGTGCCAGCAGCGGCGGAGCGGGACAGGGGGCTTCGAGTGGCTACACCTTC.

This clone was seen once. The rearrangement uses TRBV7-2 and TRBJ1-5; TRBD1 aligns across 7 bases. The germline gives CDR1 SGHTA, CDR2 FQGNSA. With V trimmed by 5 bases and J by 4 bases, 5 bases remained unmatched. The CDR3 contains 14 residues. The CDR3 DNA follows: TGTGCCAGCAGCGCGGGACAGACTAATCAGCCCCAGCATTTT. Amino acid sequence: CASSAGQTNQPQHF. Variable domain in full (rest from reference TRBV7-2 and TRBJ1-5): GAGVSQSPSNKVTEKGKDVELRCDPISGHTALYWYRQSLGQGLEFLIYFQGNSAPDKSGLPSDRFSAERTGGSVSTLTIQRTQQEDSAVYLCASSAGQTNQPQHFGDGTRLSIL.

The rearrangement joins TRBV7-2 to TRBJ1-1; D gene uncertain. CDR1 and CDR2 from the germline V gene are SGHTA and FQGNSA. The CDR3 length is 11 residues. Trimming stripped 4 bases from V and 7 bases from J, with 7 bases between. CDR3 loop: CASSSGGEAFF. The DNA for the CDR3 is TGTGCCAGCAGCTCGGGAGGTGAAGCTTTCTTT.

The chain uses TRBV11-3 and TRBJ2-3; 12 bases align to TRBD2. V was pared by 5 bases and J by 2 bases, with 5 bases of the junction left unmatched. CDR1 and CDR2 (germline): SGHNT, YENEEA. This CDR3 contains 16 residues. CDR3 amino acids: CASSIGLAGLTDTQYF. The CDR3 coding sequence is TGTGCCAGCAGCATTGGACTAGCGGGACTCACAGATACGCAGTATTTT.

The count of this clone is one. The CDR3 loop reads CASIPGQVGYTF. CDR3 DNA: TGTGCCAGCATCCCGGGACAGGTTGGCTACACCTTC. The genes are TRBV21-1 and TRBJ1-2; the DNA was not used to check the table's D call, TRBD1. TRBV21-1 is classified as a pseudogene. The CDR3 is 12 residues long.

The CDR3, as DNA: TGTGCCTGGAGTACAGAGCCCTCCAATGAGCAGTTCTTC. It encodes CAWSTEPSNEQFF. The chain joins TRBV30 to TRBJ2-1; unclear D gene. Trimming cost V 2 bases and J 6 bases, with 11 bases left between them. Germline values: CDR1 GTSNPN, CDR2 SVGIG (reference sequence). The CDR3 sequence is 13 residues long.

The rearrangement joins TRBV11-3 to TRBJ1-1, with D maybe TRBD1 (5 bases). The V gene's germline CDR1 is SGHNT and CDR2 YENEEA. V lost 5 bases and J 4 bases, leaving 20 bases between the germline ends. The CDR3 has 16 residues. DNA of the CDR3: TGTGCCAGCAGCCCCGGAAGGCGGGGCTGGGCCACTGAAGCTTTCTTT. Protein: CASSPGRRGWATEAFF.

CDR3 nucleotides: TGCGCCAGCAGCTTGTCGGGAGGCCAAGAGACCCAGTACTTC. This sequence encodes CASSLSGGQETQYF. This chain joins TRBV5-1 and TRBJ2-5, with 7 nucleotides matching TRBD2. CDR1 and CDR2 from the germline V gene are SGHRS and YFSETQ. After removal of 1 base from V and 1 base from J, the junction contained 1 base not matched to a gene. This CDR3 contains 14 residues. The variable domain in full, completed from reference TRBV5-1 and TRBJ2-5, reads KAGVTQTPRYLIKTRGQQVTLSCSPISGHRSVSWYQQTPGQGLQFLFEYFSETQRNKGNFPGRFSGRQFSNSRSEMNVSTLELGDSALYLCASSLSGGQETQYFGPGTRLLVL.

V is TRBV5-1 and J is TRBJ2-3; a possible D gene is TRBD1 (5 bases). V lost 5 bases to trimming and J lost 2 bases, with 9 bases between them. The CDR3 extends over 13 amino acids. The germline CDR1 and CDR2 sequences are SGHRS and YFSETQ. DNA of the CDR3: TGCGCCAGCAGGGGGCCCCCCACAGATACGCAGTATTTT. Translation: CASRGPPTDTQYF.

Of note for this clone: Germline is not matched at one junction end, which may reflect a read error. The chain recombines TRBV7-7 with TRBJ1-4; 7 bases match TRBD1. The CDR3 consists of 14 residues. The V gene's germline CDR1 is SSHAT and CDR2 FNYEAQ (reference sequence). The CDR3 reads CASSPTGLNEKLFF. DNA for the CDR3: TGTGCTAGCAGCCCGACAGGGTTAAATGAAAAACTGTTTTTT.

The V call is TRBV6-6, the J call TRBJ1-4; 7 nucleotides agree with TRBD1. V was pared by 5 bases and J by 2 bases, with 5 bases of the junction left unmatched. The V gene's germline CDR1 is MNHNY and CDR2 SVGAGI (reference sequence). The CDR3 sequence is 15 residues long. The CDR3 is CASSRQGATNEKLFF. The CDR3 DNA reads as TGTGCCAGCAGTAGACAGGGTGCCACTAATGAAAAACTGTTTTTT.

V is TRBV2 and J is TRBJ2-7; D is undetermined. The CDR3 length is 12 residues. Trimming took 5 bases from V and 5 from J, leaving 10 bases between them. Germline V gives CDR1 SNHLY, CDR2 FYNNEI. CDR3 in amino acids: CASSTDEDEQYF. The CDR3 coding sequence is TGTGCCAGCAGTACCGACGAGGACGAGCAGTACTTC.

The chain combines TRBV4-3 with TRBJ1-2, with D perhaps matching TRBD1 (6 bases). CDR1 is LGHNA and CDR2 is YSLEER in the germline V gene. Trimming removed 5 bases from V and 13 bases from J, with 23 bases in between. CDR3 size: 14 residues. The DNA of the CDR3 is TGCGCCAGCAGCATAACAGGGACCTCTGGTCGATCCACCTTC. This encodes CASSITGTSGRSTF.

This rearrangement joins TRBV15 to TRBJ2-2; no definite D call. The CDR3 covers 15 residues. The V end lost 1 base, the J end lost 3 bases, and 9 bases lay between the germline ends. Germline V gene lookup returns CDR1 LNHNV and CDR2 YYDKDF (reference sequence). As DNA, the CDR3 is TGTGCCACCAGCAGAGGGGTAGCTTACACCGGGGAGCTGTTTTTT. Translated: CATSRGVAYTGELFF. Looking up the rest from reference TRBV15 and TRBJ2-2 gives the full variable domain: DAMVIQNPRYQVTQFGKPVTLSCSQTLNHNVMYWYQQKSSQAPKLLFHYYDKDFNNEADTPDNFQSRRPNTSFCFLDIRSPGLGDTAMYLCATSRGVAYTGELFFGEGSRLTVL.

The DNA for the CDR3 is TGTGCCAGCAGCCCGCGCCGACAGGGTTCTCACGAGCAGTACTTC. Translated, it gives CASSPRRQGSHEQYF. This chain links TRBV6-6 with TRBJ2-7, with 7 bases lining up with TRBD1. Germline loops: CDR1 MNHNY, CDR2 SVGAGI (reference sequence). This CDR3 is 15 amino acids long. Trimming removed 6 bases from V and 5 bases from J; junction bases left unmatched: 13.

The chain recombines TRBV6-1 with TRBJ1-5; D unresolved. The V end was cut by 3 bases, the J end by 0 bases, with 6 bases between. The CDR3 contains 14 residues. In germline, CDR1 is MNHNS, CDR2 SASEGT. The CDR3 spells CASSESPSNQPQHF. The CDR3 nucleotides read TGTGCCAGCAGTGAGAGTCCTAGCAATCAGCCCCAGCATTTT.

The chain employs TRBV6-1 and TRBJ2-7; D might be TRBD2 (5 bases). CDR1 and CDR2 from the germline V gene are MNHNS and SASEGT. Trimming took 5 bases from V and 2 from J, leaving 10 bases between them. The CDR3 loop spans 13 amino acids. For the CDR3, the DNA is TGTGCCAGCAGTCACCAGGAGGCCTACGAGCAGTACTTC. Its translation: CASSHQEAYEQYF.

The gene calls are TRBV5-6 and TRBJ2-2, with TRBD1 matching 7 bases. The CDR3 length is 13 residues. CDR1 SGHDT and CDR2 YYEEEE come from the germline V gene. V was pared by 2 bases and J by 12 bases, with 7 bases of the junction left unmatched. The CDR3 region is CASSFSDREKLFF. For the CDR3, the DNA is TGTGCCAGCAGCTTTTCCGACAGGGAGAAGCTGTTTTTT.